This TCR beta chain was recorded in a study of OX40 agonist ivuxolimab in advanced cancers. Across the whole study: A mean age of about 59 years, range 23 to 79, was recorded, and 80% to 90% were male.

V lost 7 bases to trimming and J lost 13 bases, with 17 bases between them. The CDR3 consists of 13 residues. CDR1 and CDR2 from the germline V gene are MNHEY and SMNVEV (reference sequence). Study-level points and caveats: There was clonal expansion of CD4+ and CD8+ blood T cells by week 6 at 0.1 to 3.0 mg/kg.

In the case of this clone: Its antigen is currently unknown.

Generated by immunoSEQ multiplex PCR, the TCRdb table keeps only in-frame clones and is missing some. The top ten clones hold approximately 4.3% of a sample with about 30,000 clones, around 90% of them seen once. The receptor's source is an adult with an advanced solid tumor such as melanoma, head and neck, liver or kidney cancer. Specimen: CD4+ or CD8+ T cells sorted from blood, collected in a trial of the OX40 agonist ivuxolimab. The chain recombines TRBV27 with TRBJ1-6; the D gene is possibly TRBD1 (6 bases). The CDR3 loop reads CASTGQLSRPLHF. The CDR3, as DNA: TGTGCCAGCACGGGACAACTGAGTCGGCCCCTCCACTTT.